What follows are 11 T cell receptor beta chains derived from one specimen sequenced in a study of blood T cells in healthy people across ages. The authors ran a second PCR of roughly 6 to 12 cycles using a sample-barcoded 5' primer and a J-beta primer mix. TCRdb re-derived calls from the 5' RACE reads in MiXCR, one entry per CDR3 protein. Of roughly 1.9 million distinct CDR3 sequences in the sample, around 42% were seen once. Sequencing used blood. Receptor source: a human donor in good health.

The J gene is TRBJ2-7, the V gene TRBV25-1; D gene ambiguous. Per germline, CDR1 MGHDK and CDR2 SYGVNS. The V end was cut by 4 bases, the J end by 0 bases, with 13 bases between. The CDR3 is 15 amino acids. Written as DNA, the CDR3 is TGTGCCAGCAGTGGACATCGAGCTTCCTCCTACGAGCAGTACTTC. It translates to CASSGHRASSYEQYF.

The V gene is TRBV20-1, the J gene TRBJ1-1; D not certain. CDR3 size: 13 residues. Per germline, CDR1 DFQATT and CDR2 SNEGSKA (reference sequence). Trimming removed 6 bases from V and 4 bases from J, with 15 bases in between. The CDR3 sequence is CSAPPEWSTEAFF. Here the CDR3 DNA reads TGCAGTGCACCTCCCGAGTGGAGCACTGAAGCTTTCTTT.

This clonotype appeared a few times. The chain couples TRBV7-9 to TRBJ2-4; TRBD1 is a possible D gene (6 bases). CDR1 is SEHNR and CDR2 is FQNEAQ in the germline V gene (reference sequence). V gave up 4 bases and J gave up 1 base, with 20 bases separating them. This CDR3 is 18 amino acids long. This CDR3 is CASSSESLGAVAKNIQYF. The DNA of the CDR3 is TGTGCCAGCAGCTCCGAGTCGCTGGGGGCCGTGGCCAAAAACATTCAGTACTTC. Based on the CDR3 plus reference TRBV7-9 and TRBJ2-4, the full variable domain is DTGVSQNPRHKITKRGQNVTFRCDPISEHNRLYWYRQTLGQGPEFLTYFQNEAQLEKSRLLSDRFSAERPKGSFSTLEIQRTEQGDSAMYLCASSSESLGAVAKNIQYFGAGTRLSVL.

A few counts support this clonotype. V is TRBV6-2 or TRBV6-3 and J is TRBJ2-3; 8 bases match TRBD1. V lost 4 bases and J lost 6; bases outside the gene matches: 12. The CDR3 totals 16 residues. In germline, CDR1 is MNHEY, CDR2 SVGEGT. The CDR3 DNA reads TGTGCCAGCAGTTTGCCCAGGGGGCAACTTAGGGATACGCAGTATTTT. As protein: CASSLPRGQLRDTQYF.

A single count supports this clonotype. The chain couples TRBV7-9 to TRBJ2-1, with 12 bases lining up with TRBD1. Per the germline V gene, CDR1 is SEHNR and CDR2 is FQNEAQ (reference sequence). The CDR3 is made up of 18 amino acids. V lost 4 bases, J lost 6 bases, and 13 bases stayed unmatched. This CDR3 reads CASSSPKIGTGGCNEQFF. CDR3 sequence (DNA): TGTGCCAGCAGCTCGCCAAAGATCGGGACAGGGGGCTGCAATGAGCAGTTCTTC. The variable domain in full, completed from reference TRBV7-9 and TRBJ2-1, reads DTGVSQNPRHKITKRGQNVTFRCDPISEHNRLYWYRQTLGQGPEFLTYFQNEAQLEKSRLLSDRFSAERPKGSFSTLEIQRTEQGDSAMYLCASSSPKIGTGGCNEQFFGPGTRLTVL.

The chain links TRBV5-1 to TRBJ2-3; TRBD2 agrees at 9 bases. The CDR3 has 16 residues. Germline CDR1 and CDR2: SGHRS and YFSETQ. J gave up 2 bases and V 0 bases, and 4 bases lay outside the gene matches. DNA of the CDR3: TGCGCCAGCAGCTTGGGACTAGCGGTGACCACAGATACGCAGTATTTT. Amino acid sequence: CASSLGLAVTTDTQYF.

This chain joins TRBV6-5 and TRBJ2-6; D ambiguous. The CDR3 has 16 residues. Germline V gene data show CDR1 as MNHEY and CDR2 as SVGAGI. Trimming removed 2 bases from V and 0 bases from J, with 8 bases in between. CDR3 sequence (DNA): TGTGCCAGCAGTTACGGGGTCGACTCTGGGGCCAACGTCCTGACTTTC. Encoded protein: CASSYGVDSGANVLTF.

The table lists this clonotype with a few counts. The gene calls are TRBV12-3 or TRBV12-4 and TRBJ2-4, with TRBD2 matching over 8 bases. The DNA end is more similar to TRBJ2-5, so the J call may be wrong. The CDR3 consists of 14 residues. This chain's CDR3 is CASSTGTSRETQYF. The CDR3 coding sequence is TGTGCCAGCAGCACCGGGACTAGTCGGGAGACCCAGTACTTC.

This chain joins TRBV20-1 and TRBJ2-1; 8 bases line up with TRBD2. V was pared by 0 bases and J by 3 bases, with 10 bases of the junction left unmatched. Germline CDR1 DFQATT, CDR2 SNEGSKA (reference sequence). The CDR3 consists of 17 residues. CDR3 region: CSARDYGIAGFYNEQFF. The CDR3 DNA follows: TGCAGTGCTAGAGATTACGGAATAGCGGGGTTCTACAATGAGCAGTTCTTC.

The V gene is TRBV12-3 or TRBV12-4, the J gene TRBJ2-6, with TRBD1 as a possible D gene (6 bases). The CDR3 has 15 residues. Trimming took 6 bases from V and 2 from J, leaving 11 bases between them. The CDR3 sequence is CASSRYRAGANVLTF. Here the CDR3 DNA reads TGTGCCAGCAGCCGTTACAGGGCTGGGGCCAACGTCCTGACTTTC.

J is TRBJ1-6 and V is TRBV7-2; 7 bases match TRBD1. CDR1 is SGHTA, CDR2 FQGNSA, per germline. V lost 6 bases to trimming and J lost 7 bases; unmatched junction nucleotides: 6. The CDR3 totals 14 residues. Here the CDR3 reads CASSPQGPNSPLHF. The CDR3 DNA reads TGTGCCAGCAGTCCACAGGGGCCAAATTCACCCCTCCACTTT.